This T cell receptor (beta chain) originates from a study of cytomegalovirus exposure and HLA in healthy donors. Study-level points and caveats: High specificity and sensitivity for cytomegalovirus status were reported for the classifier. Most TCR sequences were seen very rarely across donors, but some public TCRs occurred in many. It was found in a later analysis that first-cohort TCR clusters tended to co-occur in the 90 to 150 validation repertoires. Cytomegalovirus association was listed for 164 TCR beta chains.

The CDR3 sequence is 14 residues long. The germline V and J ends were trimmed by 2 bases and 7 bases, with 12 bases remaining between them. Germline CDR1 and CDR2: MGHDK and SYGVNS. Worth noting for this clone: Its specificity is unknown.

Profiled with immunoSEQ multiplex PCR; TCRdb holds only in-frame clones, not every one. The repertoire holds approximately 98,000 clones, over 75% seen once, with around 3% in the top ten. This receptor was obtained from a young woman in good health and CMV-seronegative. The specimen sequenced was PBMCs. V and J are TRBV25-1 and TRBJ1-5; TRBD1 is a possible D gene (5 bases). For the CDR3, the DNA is TGTGCCAGCAGTGAAAGGGAGGGGATACAGCCCCAGCATTTT. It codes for CASSEREGIQPQHF.